Each of the 26 T cell receptor beta chains below was sequenced from the same sample in a study of tumor and adjacent non-tumor tissue in lung cancer. RNA was extracted from bulk tissue without any cell sorting. This non-tumor lung sample came from over 3 cm beyond the tumor edge. A modified ARM-PCR protocol with three rounds of nested PCR amplified TCRbeta. Using its own MiXCR run on the multiplex PCR reads, TCRdb lists one record per CDR3 protein. Of fewer than 90,000 distinct CDR3 sequences listed, around 82% were seen once; the top ten hold 21%. Sequencing used distant non-tumor lung tissue. These receptors came from a woman aged 45-65 years with non-small cell lung cancer.

V gene TRBV10-1 combines with J gene TRBJ2-5; TRBD1 might be the D (7 bases). Per germline, CDR1 WNHNN and CDR2 SYGVQD (reference sequence). Trimming removed 9 bases from V and 4 bases from J, with 18 bases in between. There are 14 residues in the CDR3. CDR3: CASRRQGGPETQYF. The CDR3 nucleotides read TGCGCCAGTAGACGACAGGGAGGTCCAGAGACCCAGTACTTC.

The chain employs TRBV20-1 and TRBJ2-7, with a tentative D call TRBD2 (6 bases). The CDR3 spans 15 residues. Germline V lookup: CDR1 DFQATT, CDR2 SNEGSKA (reference sequence). The germline V and J ends were trimmed by 1 base and 10 bases, with 23 bases remaining between them. CDR3 amino acids: CSARVTGSLDWEQYF. The CDR3 region has the DNA TGCAGTGCTAGAGTAACCGGGAGCTTGGATTGGGAACAGTACTTC.

Concerning this clonotype itself: At one of its ends the junction is not consistent with the germline gene, which may arise from a read error. The chain couples TRBV28 to TRBJ1-3; the match to TRBD1 covers 8 bases. From germline, CDR1 is MDHEN and CDR2 SYDVKM. The CDR3 extends over 15 amino acids. Here the CDR3 DNA reads TGTGCCAGCAGCTCCGGGACAGGCTTTGGAAACACCACATATTTT. Translation: CASSSGTGFGNTTYF.

A note on this clonotype: The junction departs from the called germline gene at one end, perhaps through a read error. V and J are TRBV4-1 and TRBJ2-7; D ambiguous. In germline, CDR1 is MGHRA, CDR2 YSYEKL. This CDR3 has 13 amino acids. CDR3 protein: CTSSQDMSGEQYF. The CDR3 DNA sequence: TGCACCAGCAGTCAAGATATGTCTGGCGAGCAGTACTTC.

This clonotype was found once. The final CDR3 position lacks the conserved phenylalanine or tryptophan, pointing to a likely read error. J is TRBJ2-7 and V is TRBV6-5, with TRBD2 identical over 12 bases. Germline CDR1 reads MNHEY; CDR2 reads SVGAGI. There are 17 residues in the CDR3. Losses at the gene ends were 5 bases for V and 2 bases for J; bases not matched to a gene: 10. This chain's CDR3 is CASSRDRTSGVPYEQYY. The CDR3 coding sequence is TGTGCCAGCAGTCGTGATAGGACTAGCGGGGTTCCCTACGAGCAGTACTAC.

In its sample, this clonotype was seen many times. The V call is TRBV7-2, the J call TRBJ2-3; possibly TRBD2 for D (5 bases). From germline, CDR1 is SGHTA and CDR2 FQGNSA. V was shortened by 3 bases and J by 4 bases, with 5 bases between the two germline ends. The CDR3 is made up of 12 amino acids. CDR3 sequence (DNA): TGTGCCAGCAGCTTCGGGGCAGATACGCAGTATTTT. Encoded protein: CASSFGADTQYF.

The V gene is TRBV4-2, the J gene TRBJ2-3; D may match TRBD1 or TRBD2 (5 bases each). The V end was cut by 5 bases, the J end by 5 bases, with 20 bases between. Germline V gene data show CDR1 as LGHNA and CDR2 as YNFKEQ. The CDR3 runs 16 residues. The CDR3 sequence: CASSKGTGTTIDTQYF. The CDR3 DNA sequence: TGTGCCAGCAGCAAAGGGACCGGGACCACCATAGATACGCAGTATTTT.

Regarding this clonotype: Since a much larger clone is just one base distant, this may be a read error. The V gene is TRBV14, the J gene TRBJ1-2, with D maybe TRBD1 (5 bases). Germline values: CDR1 SGHDN, CDR2 FVKESK. The V and J ends lost 1 base and 3 bases respectively, with 12 bases between them. The CDR3 is 15 amino acids. The CDR3, as DNA: TGTGCCAGCAGCCAAGGGAACAGGTGGGACTATGGCTACACCTTC. It specifies CASSQGNRWDYGYTF.

This clonotype was counted many times. The chain links TRBV20-1 to TRBJ2-3; D might be TRBD1 (5 bases). Germline CDR1 DFQATT, CDR2 SNEGSKA (reference sequence). V was pared by 4 bases and J by 9 bases, with 20 bases between. The CDR3 spans 14 residues. The DNA of the CDR3 is TGCAGTGCTACGACAGAAGTCCGATCGACGACGCAGTATTTT. Its protein is CSATTEVRSTTQYF.

For this clonotype: One end of the junction does not line up with germline, which may come from a read error. The chain uses TRBV4-1 and TRBJ2-1; TRBD2 matches 9 bases. The CDR3 sequence is 16 residues long. Looked up from germline, CDR1 is MGHRA and CDR2 is YSYEKL. The CDR3 DNA is TGCGCTAGCAGCGGGGGGTCGGAGAACGCCTACAATGAGCAGTTCTTC. This encodes CASSGGSENAYNEQFF.

As to this clonotype: One end of the junction fails to match germline, which may point to a read error. The gene calls are TRBV29-1 and TRBJ2-3, with D possibly TRBD2 on 6 matching bases. The germline gives CDR1 SQVTM, CDR2 ANQGSEA. The CDR3 is 16 amino acids. CDR3 sequence: CSVENRLACNTDAQYF. The CDR3 DNA reads TGCAGCGTTGAAAATAGGCTAGCGTGTAATACAGATGCGCAGTATTTT.

Regarding this clonotype: A much larger clone lies a single base off, so this may be a read error. The gene calls are TRBV2 and TRBJ2-5, with D unclear. The CDR3 has 13 amino acids. V was trimmed by 4 bases and J by 2 bases, leaving 8 bases between them. From germline, CDR1 is SNHLY and CDR2 FYNNEI. DNA for the CDR3: TGTGCCAGCAGTGGGAAGCGACAAGAGACCCAGTACTTC. It translates to CASSGKRQETQYF.

About this clonotype itself: Because it lacks the conserved phenylalanine or tryptophan at the end, this CDR3 is likely a read error. The chain links TRBV4-1 to TRBJ2-1; D may be TRBD1 (7 bases). This CDR3 has 17 residues. Germline-derived CDR1 and CDR2 are MGHRA and YSYEKL. The CDR3 spells CASSQVGGGIGGNEQFL. The CDR3, as DNA: TGCGCCAGTAGCCAAGTAGGGGGCGGGATAGGGGGGAATGAGCAGTTCCTC.

V is TRBV20-1 and J is TRBJ1-3, with a weak D call TRBD1 (6 bases). CDR3 length equals 14 residues. Germline V gives CDR1 DFQATT, CDR2 SNEGSKA (reference sequence). V lost 0 bases and J 4 bases, leaving 10 bases between the germline ends. Here the CDR3 DNA reads TGCAGTGCTAGAGAGGGGGGCGTCGGAAACACCATATATTTT. Protein: CSAREGGVGNTIYF.

The V gene is TRBV7-8, the J gene TRBJ2-1; D perhaps matches TRBD2 (6 bases). V was cut by 5 bases and J by 7 bases, with 15 bases left in between. CDR1 SGHVS and CDR2 FQNEAQ come from the germline V gene. The CDR3 runs 14 residues. The chain's CDR3 is CASSPDPGRNEQFF. The CDR3 DNA reads TGTGCCAGCAGCCCTGACCCCGGGAGAAATGAGCAGTTCTTC.

As for this clonotype: The junction departs from germline at one end; a sequencing error may be responsible. The chain is built from TRBV4-1 and TRBJ2-3, with TRBD2 as a possible D gene (6 bases). The CDR3 is made up of 14 amino acids. Germline-derived CDR1 and CDR2 are MGHRA and YSYEKL. CDR3 in DNA: TGCGCCAGCAGCCACGATACTAGCACAAATACGCTGTATTTT. This translates into CASSHDTSTNTLYF.

Notes on this clonotype: One junction end does not reproduce the germline sequence, and a read error may be involved. The chain combines TRBV6-1 with TRBJ2-5, with D possibly TRBD2 on 5 matching bases. CDR1 MNHNS and CDR2 SASEGT come from the germline V gene. The CDR3 spans 14 residues. CDR3 nucleotides: TGTGCCAGCAGAAAGGACTCAGCTCGAGAGGCCCAGTACTTC. It codes for CASRKDSAREAQYF.

The chain combines TRBV6-1 with TRBJ2-5, with D tentatively TRBD1 (5 bases). Between the trimmed V and J ends, which lost 8 bases and 12 bases, there was a span of 13 bases. CDR1 is MNHNS, CDR2 SASEGT, per germline. This CDR3 has 10 residues. CDR3 region: CASGRVTEYF. CDR3 nucleotides: TGTGCCAGCGGCAGGGTCACGGAGTACTTC.

Turning to this clonotype: This sequence may be a read error, since a much larger clone differs from it by one base. The chain recombines TRBV6-4 with TRBJ2-2; D is undetermined. The CDR3 spans 14 residues. Germline CDR1 and CDR2: MRHNA and SNTAGT. The CDR3 here is CTSSDSLDTGELFF. DNA for the CDR3: TGTACCAGCAGTGACTCGCTCGACACCGGGGAGCTGTTTTTT.

This clonotype is categorized as medium-sized (0.01 to 0.1%). The chain uses TRBV11-3 and TRBJ2-2, with D unclear. Germline V gives CDR1 SGHNT, CDR2 YENEEA. The CDR3 is made up of 13 amino acids. V lost 8 bases, J lost 7 bases, and 14 bases lay in between. CDR3 nucleotides: TGTGCCAGCTTTAGGGTCCGGAGCGGGGAGCTGTTTTTT. This gives the protein CASFRVRSGELFF.

This clonotype was counted many times. The rearrangement joins TRBV7-9 to TRBJ1-3; the D is unclear. V was cut by 3 bases and J by 2 bases, with 2 bases left in between. CDR1 and CDR2 from the germline V gene are SEHNR and FQNEAQ (reference sequence). The CDR3 has 12 residues. In DNA form, the CDR3 reads TGTGCCAGCAGCTTGGCTGGAAACACCATATATTTT. Protein: CASSLAGNTIYF.

Note on this clonotype: An end of the junction differs from the germline gene, which may be a read error. The chain combines TRBV29-1 with TRBJ1-3, with 7 nucleotides matching TRBD1. Per the germline V gene, CDR1 is SQVTM and CDR2 is ANQGSEA. This CDR3 contains 16 residues. The CDR3 DNA follows: TGCAGCGTTGAAGGCCCAGGCAGGGACAGTGTAAACAACATATATTTT. It specifies CSVEGPGRDSVNNIYF.

With respect to this clonotype: This sequence may be a read error, since a much larger clone differs from it by one base. The rearrangement joins TRBV28 to TRBJ2-7, with D tentatively TRBD2 (5 bases). This CDR3 is built from 14 residues. Germline V gene sequence: CDR1 MDHEN, CDR2 SYDVKM. Deletions cut 5 bases from V and 4 bases from J, with 15 bases between. The CDR3 sequence is CASSPLTGFYEQYF. CDR3 nucleotide sequence: TGTGCCAGCAGTCCACTGACGGGGTTTTACGAGCAGTACTTC.

This chain connects TRBV2 to TRBJ1-4, with D unclear. Trimming left V 5 bases short and J 8 bases short, with 15 bases between. CDR1 SNHLY and CDR2 FYNNEI come from the germline V gene. The CDR3 extends over 14 amino acids. The CDR3 here is CASSPSIIDEKLFF. For the CDR3, the DNA is TGTGCCAGCAGTCCCTCTATTATCGACGAAAAACTGTTTTTT. The variable domain in full, completed from reference TRBV2 and TRBJ1-4, reads EPEVTQTPSHQVTQMGQEVILRCVPISNHLYFYWYRQILGQKVEFLVSFYNNEISEKSEIFDDQFSVERPDGSNFTLKIRSTKLEDSAMYFCASSPSIIDEKLFFGSGTQLSVL.

This clonotype was found once. Its ends do not fully match the called genes, so a read error is possible. The CDR3 DNA follows: TGCGTCAGCAGCCACCCACACGGACTACCTACAGATACGCAGTATTTT. Translated, it gives CVSSHPHGLPTDTQYF. The chain carries TRBV5-5 and TRBJ2-3, with D possibly TRBD2 on 6 matching bases. The V gene's germline CDR1 is SGHKS and CDR2 YYEKEE (reference sequence). This CDR3 is built from 16 residues.

Concerning this clonotype: Given a much more abundant clone one base away, this may be a read error. The chain joins TRBV20-1 to TRBJ1-1; D is ambiguous. Germline CDR1 and CDR2: DFQATT and SNEGSKA (reference sequence). CDR3 length: 14 residues. The CDR3 reads CGARLGPAGTEAFF. DNA for the CDR3: TGCGGTGCTAGGCTTGGACCCGCGGGGACTGAAGCTTTCTTT.